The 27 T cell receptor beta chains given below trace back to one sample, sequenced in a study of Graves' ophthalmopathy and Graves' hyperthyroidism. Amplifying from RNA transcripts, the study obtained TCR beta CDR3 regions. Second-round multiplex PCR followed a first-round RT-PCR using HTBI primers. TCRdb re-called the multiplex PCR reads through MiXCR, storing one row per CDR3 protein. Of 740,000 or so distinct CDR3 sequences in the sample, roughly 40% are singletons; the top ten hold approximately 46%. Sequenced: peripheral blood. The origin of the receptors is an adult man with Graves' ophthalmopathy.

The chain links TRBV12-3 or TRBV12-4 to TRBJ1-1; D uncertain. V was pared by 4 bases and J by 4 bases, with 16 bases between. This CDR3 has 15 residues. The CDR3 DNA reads TGTGCCAGCAGTTCCCAGGTCGTGGCGGCCACTGAAGCTTTCTTT. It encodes CASSSQVVAATEAFF.

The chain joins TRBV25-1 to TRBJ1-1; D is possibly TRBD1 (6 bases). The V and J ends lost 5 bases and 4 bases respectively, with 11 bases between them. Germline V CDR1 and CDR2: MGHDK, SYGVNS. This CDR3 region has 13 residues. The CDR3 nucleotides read TGTGCCAGCAGTTTCAGGGGAGCCACTGAAGCTTTCTTT. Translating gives CASSFRGATEAFF. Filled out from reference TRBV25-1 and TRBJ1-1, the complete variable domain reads EADIYQTPRYLVIGTGKKITLECSQTMGHDKMYWYQQDPGMELHLIHYSYGVNSTEKGDLSSESTVSRIRTEHFPLTLESARPSHTSQYLCASSFRGATEAFFGQGTRLTVV.

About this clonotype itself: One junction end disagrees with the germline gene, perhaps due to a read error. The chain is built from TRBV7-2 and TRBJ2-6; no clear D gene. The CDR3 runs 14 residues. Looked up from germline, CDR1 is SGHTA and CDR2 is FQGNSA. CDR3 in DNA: TGTGCCAGCAGCTTAGGGGTTGGGGACAACGTCCTGACTTTC. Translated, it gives CASSLGVGDNVLTF.

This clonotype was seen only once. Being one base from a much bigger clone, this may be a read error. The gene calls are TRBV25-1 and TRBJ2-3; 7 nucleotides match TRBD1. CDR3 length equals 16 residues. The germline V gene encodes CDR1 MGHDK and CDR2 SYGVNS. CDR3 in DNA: TGTGCCAGCAGAGCCACAGGGGTAGGTCGGACAGATACGCGGTATTTT. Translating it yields CASRATGVGRTDTRYF.

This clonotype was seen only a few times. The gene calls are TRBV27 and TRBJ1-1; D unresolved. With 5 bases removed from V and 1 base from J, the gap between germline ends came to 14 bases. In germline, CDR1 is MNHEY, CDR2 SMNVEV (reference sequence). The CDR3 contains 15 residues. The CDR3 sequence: CASSINLRANTEAFF. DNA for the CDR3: TGTGCCAGCAGTATAAATTTAAGGGCGAACACTGAAGCTTTCTTT.

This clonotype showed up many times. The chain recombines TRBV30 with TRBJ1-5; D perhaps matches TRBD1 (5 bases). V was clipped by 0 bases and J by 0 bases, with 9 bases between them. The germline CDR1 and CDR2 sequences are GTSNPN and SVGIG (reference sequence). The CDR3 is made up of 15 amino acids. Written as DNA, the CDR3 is TGTGCCTGGAGTGTGGGGGGGAATAGCAATCAGCCCCAGCATTTT. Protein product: CAWSVGGNSNQPQHF.

The CDR3: CAISKTGGNGYTF. DNA of the CDR3: TGTGCCATCAGCAAAACAGGGGGTAACGGCTACACCTTC. The V and J genes are TRBV10-3 and TRBJ1-2; 8 bases match TRBD1. Germline V CDR1 and CDR2: ENHRY, SYGVKD. The V segment lost 6 bases and the J segment 8 bases; nucleotides outside the gene matches: 8. The CDR3 is 13 amino acids.

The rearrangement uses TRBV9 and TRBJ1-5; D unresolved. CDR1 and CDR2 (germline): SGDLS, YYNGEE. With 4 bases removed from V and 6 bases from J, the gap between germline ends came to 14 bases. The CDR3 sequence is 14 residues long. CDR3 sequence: CASSQEGRLQPQHF. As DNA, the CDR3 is TGTGCCAGCAGCCAAGAAGGACGCCTTCAGCCCCAGCATTTT.

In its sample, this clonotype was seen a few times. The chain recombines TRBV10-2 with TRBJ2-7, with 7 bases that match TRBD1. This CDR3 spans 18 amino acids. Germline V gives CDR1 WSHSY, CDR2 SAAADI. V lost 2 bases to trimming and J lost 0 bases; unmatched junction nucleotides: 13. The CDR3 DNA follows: TGCGCCAGCAGTGAGCCCACCTGGACAGGCCAAAACTCCTACGAGCAGTACTTC. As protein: CASSEPTWTGQNSYEQYF.

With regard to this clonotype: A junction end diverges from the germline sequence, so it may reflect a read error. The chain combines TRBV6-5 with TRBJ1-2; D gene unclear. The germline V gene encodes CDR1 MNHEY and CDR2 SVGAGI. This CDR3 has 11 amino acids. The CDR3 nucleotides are TGTGCCAGCACCCTTGATTATGGCTGCACCTTC. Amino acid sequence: CASTLDYGCTF.

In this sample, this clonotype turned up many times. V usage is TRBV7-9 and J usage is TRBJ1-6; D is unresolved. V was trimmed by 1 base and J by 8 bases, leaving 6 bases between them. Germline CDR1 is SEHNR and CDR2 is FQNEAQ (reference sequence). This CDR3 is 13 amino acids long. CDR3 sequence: CASSLEGYSPLHF. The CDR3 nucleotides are TGTGCCAGCAGCTTAGAGGGTTATTCACCCCTCCACTTT.

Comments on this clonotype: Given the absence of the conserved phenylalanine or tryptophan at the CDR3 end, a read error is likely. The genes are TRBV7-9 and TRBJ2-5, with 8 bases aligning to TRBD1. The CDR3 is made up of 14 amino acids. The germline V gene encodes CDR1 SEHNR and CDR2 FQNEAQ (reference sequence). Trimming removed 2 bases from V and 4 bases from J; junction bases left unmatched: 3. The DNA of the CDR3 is TGTGCCAGCAGCTTAACCAGGGGGCGAGAGACCCAGTACTGC. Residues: CASSLTRGRETQYC.

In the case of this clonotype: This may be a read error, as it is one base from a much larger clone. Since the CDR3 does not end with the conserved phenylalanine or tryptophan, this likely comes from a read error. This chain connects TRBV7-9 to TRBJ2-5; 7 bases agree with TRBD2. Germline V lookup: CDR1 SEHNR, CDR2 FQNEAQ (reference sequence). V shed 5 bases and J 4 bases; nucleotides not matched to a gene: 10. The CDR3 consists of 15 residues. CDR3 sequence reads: CASSPPGGSRETQYV. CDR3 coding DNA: TGTGCCAGCAGCCCTCCGGGGGGAAGTAGAGAGACCCAGTACGTC.

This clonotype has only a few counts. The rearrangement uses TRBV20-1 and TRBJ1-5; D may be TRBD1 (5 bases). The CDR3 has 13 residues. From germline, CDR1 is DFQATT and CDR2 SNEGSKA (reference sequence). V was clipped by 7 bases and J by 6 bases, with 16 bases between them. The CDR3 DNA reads TGCAGTGTCGGGGGTAGTCCCGGTCAGCCCCAGCATTTT. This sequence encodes CSVGGSPGQPQHF.

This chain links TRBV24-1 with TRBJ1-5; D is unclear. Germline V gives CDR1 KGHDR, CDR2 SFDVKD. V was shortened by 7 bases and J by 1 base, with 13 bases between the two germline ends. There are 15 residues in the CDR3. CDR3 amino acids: CATSDRMESNQPQHF. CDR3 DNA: TGTGCCACCAGCGACCGAATGGAAAGCAATCAGCCCCAGCATTTT.

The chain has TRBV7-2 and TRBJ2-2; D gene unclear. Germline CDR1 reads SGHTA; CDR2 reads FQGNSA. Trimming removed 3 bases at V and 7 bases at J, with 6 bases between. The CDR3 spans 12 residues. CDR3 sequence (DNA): TGTGCCAGCAGCTTCCCCGTCGGGGAGCTGTTTTTT. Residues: CASSFPVGELFF. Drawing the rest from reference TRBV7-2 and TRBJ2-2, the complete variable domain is GAGVSQSPSNKVTEKGKDVELRCDPISGHTALYWYRQSLGQGLEFLIYFQGNSAPDKSGLPSDRFSAERTGGSVSTLTIQRTQQEDSAVYLCASSFPVGELFFGEGSRLTVL.

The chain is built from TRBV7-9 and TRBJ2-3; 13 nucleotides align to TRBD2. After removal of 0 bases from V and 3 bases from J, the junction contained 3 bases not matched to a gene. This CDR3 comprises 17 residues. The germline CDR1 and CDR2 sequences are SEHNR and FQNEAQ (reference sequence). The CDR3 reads CASSLARLAGGTDTQYF. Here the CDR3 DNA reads TGTGCCAGCAGCTTAGCCCGACTAGCGGGAGGAACAGATACGCAGTATTTT.

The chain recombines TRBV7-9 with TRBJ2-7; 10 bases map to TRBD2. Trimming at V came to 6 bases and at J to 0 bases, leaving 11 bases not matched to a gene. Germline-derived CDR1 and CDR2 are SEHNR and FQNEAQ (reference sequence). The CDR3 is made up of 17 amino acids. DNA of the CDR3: TGTGCCAGCAGTTTTCGCGGAACTAGCGGGATCTCCTACGAGCAGTACTTC. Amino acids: CASSFRGTSGISYEQYF.

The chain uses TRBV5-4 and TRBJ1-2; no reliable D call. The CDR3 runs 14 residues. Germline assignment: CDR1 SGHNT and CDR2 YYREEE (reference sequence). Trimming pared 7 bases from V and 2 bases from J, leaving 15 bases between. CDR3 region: CASRSGPINYGYTF. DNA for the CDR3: TGTGCCAGCCGCTCGGGTCCGATAAACTATGGCTACACCTTC.

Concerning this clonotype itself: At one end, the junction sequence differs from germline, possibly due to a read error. The CDR3 region is CASSQHRGGEAFF. Written as DNA, the CDR3 is TGCGCCAGCAGCCAACACAGGGGGGGCGAAGCTTTCTTT. The chain carries TRBV13 and TRBJ1-1, with 8 bases that match TRBD1. Germline CDR1 is PRHDT and CDR2 is FYEKMQ (reference sequence). CDR3 length: 13 residues. Supplemented by reference TRBV13 and TRBJ1-1, the full variable domain reads AAGVIQSPRHLIKEKRETATLKCYPIPRHDTVYWYQQGPGQDPQFLISFYEKMQSDKGSIPDRFSAQQFSDYHSELNMSSLELGDSALYFCASSQHRGGEAFFGQGTRLTVV.

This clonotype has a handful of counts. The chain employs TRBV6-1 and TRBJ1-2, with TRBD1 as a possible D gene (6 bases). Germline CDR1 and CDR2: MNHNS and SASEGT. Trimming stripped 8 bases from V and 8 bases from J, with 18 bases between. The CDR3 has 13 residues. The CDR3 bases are TGTGCCAGCGACGGGACATCCCCCTCAGGCTACACCTTC. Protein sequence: CASDGTSPSGYTF.

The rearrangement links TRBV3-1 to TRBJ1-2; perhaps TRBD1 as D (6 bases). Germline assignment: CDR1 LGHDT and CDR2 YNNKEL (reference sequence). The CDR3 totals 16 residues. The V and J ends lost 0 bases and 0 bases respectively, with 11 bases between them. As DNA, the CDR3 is TGTGCCAGCAGCCAAGAAGCGGACAGACCTAACTATGGCTACACCTTC. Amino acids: CASSQEADRPNYGYTF.

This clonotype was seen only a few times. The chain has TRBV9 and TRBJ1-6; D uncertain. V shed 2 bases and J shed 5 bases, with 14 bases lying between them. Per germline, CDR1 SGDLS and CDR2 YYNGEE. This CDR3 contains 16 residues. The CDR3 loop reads CASSVGNGLDNSPLHF. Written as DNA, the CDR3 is TGTGCCAGCAGCGTTGGTAACGGACTGGATAATTCACCCCTCCACTTT.

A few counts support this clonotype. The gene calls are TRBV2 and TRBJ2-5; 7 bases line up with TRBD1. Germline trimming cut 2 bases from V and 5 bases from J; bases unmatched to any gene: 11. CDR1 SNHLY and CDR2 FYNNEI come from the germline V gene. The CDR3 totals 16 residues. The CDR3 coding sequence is TGTGCCAGCAGTGAACCAGGGCAAGGGGGCTGGGAGACCCAGTACTTC. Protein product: CASSEPGQGGWETQYF.

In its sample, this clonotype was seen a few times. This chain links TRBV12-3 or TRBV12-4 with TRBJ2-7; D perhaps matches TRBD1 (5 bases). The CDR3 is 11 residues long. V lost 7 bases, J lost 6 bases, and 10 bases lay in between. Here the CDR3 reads CASTLGREQYF. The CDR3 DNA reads TGTGCCAGCACCCTGGGGCGCGAGCAGTACTTC.

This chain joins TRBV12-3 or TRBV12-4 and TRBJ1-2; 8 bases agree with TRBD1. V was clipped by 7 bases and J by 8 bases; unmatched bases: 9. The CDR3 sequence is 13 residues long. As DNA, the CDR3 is TGTGCCAGCACCGGGACAGGAGCCAAGGGCTACACCTTC. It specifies CASTGTGAKGYTF.

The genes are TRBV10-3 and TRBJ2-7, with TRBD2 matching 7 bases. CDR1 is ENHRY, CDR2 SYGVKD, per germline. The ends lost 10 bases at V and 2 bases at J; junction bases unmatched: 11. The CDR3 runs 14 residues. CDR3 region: CASTEAGEAYEQYF. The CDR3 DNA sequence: TGTGCCAGCACCGAGGCGGGAGAGGCCTACGAGCAGTACTTC.